The 27 T cell receptor beta chains listed next were all sequenced from one sample in a study of T cells in Graves' hyperthyroidism and ophthalmopathy. RNA transcripts were the template for amplifying TCR beta CDR3 regions. HTBI primers were used for first-round RT-PCR of the TCR CDR3. TCRdb reprocessed the multiplex PCR reads via MiXCR and lists one record per CDR3 protein. The table has about 590,000 distinct CDR3 sequences, 13% to 15% seen once. The specimen was blood. The receptors were gathered from a young woman with Graves' ophthalmopathy.

This clonotype has a handful of counts. The rearrangement uses TRBV10-3 and TRBJ2-1; 7 bases align to TRBD1. Germline CDR1 reads ENHRY; CDR2 reads SYGVKD. Trimming cost V 8 bases and J 0 bases; bases outside gene matches: 7. CDR3 size: 15 residues. The CDR3 DNA is TGTGCCATCGCCGGACAGGCCGACTCCTACAATGAGCAGTTCTTC. It specifies CAIAGQADSYNEQFF.

This chain uses TRBV20-1 with TRBJ2-1; 14 nucleotides line up with TRBD2. The CDR3 totals 16 residues. V gave up 6 bases and J gave up 8 bases; unmatched junction bases: 12. Germline lookup yields CDR1 DFQATT and CDR2 SNEGSKA (reference sequence). The CDR3 sequence is CSANLGLAGGGDEQFF. In nucleotides, the CDR3 is TGCAGTGCCAATCTCGGACTAGCGGGAGGTGGTGATGAGCAGTTCTTC.

This clonotype was seen many times. The chain combines TRBV15 with TRBJ1-1, with TRBD1 identical over 7 bases. CDR3 size: 14 residues. Germline lookup yields CDR1 LNHNV and CDR2 YYDKDF (reference sequence). J lost 6 bases, V lost 0 bases, and 4 bases had no gene match. CDR3 loop: CATSRERGRAEAFF. The CDR3 DNA is TGTGCCACCAGCAGAGAGAGGGGGCGTGCTGAAGCTTTCTTT.

The V call is TRBV15, the J call TRBJ2-1; D call uncertain. Germline V gene sequence: CDR1 LNHNV, CDR2 YYDKDF (reference sequence). The V and J ends lost 2 bases and 3 bases respectively, with 2 bases between them. The CDR3 covers 12 residues. The CDR3 sequence: CATSRNYNEQFF. DNA of the CDR3: TGTGCCACCAGCAGAAACTACAATGAGCAGTTCTTC.

This clonotype was counted many times. The J gene is TRBJ2-7, the V gene TRBV7-9; 9 bases are a match to TRBD1. The CDR3 has 15 amino acids. Trimming at V came to 1 base and at J to 2 bases, leaving 3 bases not matched to a gene. Germline V gene data show CDR1 as SEHNR and CDR2 as FQNEAQ (reference sequence). The CDR3 is CASSLEGQGPYEQYF. The CDR3 region has the DNA TGTGCCAGCAGCTTAGAGGGACAGGGACCCTACGAGCAGTACTTC.

This chain connects TRBV4-2 to TRBJ2-3; D gene unclear. CDR1 is LGHNA and CDR2 is YNFKEQ in the germline V gene. CDR3 length equals 14 residues. V lost 4 bases to trimming and J lost 5 bases, with 13 bases between them. CDR3: CASSPTSGVDTQYF. CDR3 sequence (DNA): TGTGCCAGCAGCCCGACCAGTGGAGTAGATACGCAGTATTTT.

The chain is built from TRBV3-1 and TRBJ2-2; D is uncertain. The CDR3 totals 14 residues. Germline loops: CDR1 LGHDT, CDR2 YNNKEL (reference sequence). The germline V and J ends were trimmed by 3 bases and 0 bases, with 5 bases remaining between them. CDR3 residues: CASSQLTNTGELFF. CDR3 nucleotides: TGTGCCAGCAGCCAGTTAACGAACACCGGGGAGCTGTTTTTT. The full variable domain, rest sourced from reference TRBV3-1 and TRBJ2-2, is DTAVSQTPKYLVTQMGNDKSIKCEQNLGHDTMYWYKQDSKKFLKIMFSYNNKELIINETVPNRFSPKSPDKAHLNLHINSLELGDSAVYFCASSQLTNTGELFFGEGSRLTVL.

In its sample, this clonotype was seen many times. V and J are TRBV27 and TRBJ2-1, with 10 bases aligning to TRBD2. The V gene's germline CDR1 is MNHEY and CDR2 SMNVEV (reference sequence). This CDR3 region has 18 residues. J was trimmed by 4 bases and V by 2 bases; bases with no gene match: 11. CDR3 sequence reads: CASSLQTLAGVGYNEQFF. In nucleotides, the CDR3 is TGTGCCAGCAGTTTACAGACCCTAGCGGGAGTGGGATACAATGAGCAGTTCTTC.

The chain is built from TRBV11-2 and TRBJ2-1, with 10 bases fitting TRBD2. The CDR3 is 15 amino acids. Trimming at V came to 1 base and at J to 12 bases, leaving 9 bases not matched to a gene. The germline gives CDR1 SGHAT, CDR2 FQNNGV. The CDR3 DNA reads TGTGCCAGCAGCTTAGTCGCACTAGCGGGAATGGGGCAGTTCTTC. Encoded protein: CASSLVALAGMGQFF.

The V gene is TRBV27, the J gene TRBJ1-3; 10 nucleotides agree with TRBD1. CDR1 is MNHEY and CDR2 is SMNVEV in the germline V gene (reference sequence). The CDR3 sequence is 15 residues long. The J segment lost 4 bases and the V segment lost 6 bases, leaving 6 bases of the junction unmatched. The CDR3 DNA reads as TGTGCCAGCAGAAGACAGGGGGCTGGAGGAAACACCATATATTTT. As protein: CASRRQGAGGNTIYF.

This clonotype appeared many times. This rearrangement joins TRBV7-2 to TRBJ2-3, with 8 bases that match TRBD2. Germline V CDR1 and CDR2: SGHTA, FQGNSA. The length of the CDR3 is 20 residues. J was trimmed by 0 bases and V by 5 bases; bases with no gene match: 19. CDR3 in amino acids: CASSPPLRDSGTDSTDTQYF. CDR3 in DNA: TGTGCCAGCAGCCCCCCCCTTAGGGATAGCGGGACGGACAGCACAGATACGCAGTATTTT.

This clonotype came up many times. The chain carries TRBV2 and TRBJ2-2, with D unclear. Germline assignment: CDR1 SNHLY and CDR2 FYNNEI. This CDR3 region has 14 residues. V lost 1 base and J lost 3, with 6 bases in between. The CDR3 nucleotides read TGTGCCAGCAGTGAAGGACTTTACACCGGGGAGCTGTTTTTT. Its translation: CASSEGLYTGELFF. Together with reference TRBV2 and TRBJ2-2, the CDR3 gives the full variable domain: EPEVTQTPSHQVTQMGQEVILRCVPISNHLYFYWYRQILGQKVEFLVSFYNNEISEKSEIFDDQFSVERPDGSNFTLKIRSTKLEDSAMYFCASSEGLYTGELFFGEGSRLTVL.

This clonotype was counted ten times or more. V is TRBV25-1 and J is TRBJ2-1, with D perhaps matching TRBD2 (5 bases). Trimming left V 4 bases short and J 13 bases short, with 17 bases between. Germline V lookup: CDR1 MGHDK, CDR2 SYGVNS. The CDR3 has 13 residues. CDR3: CASSVSVRSGQFF. The CDR3 DNA reads TGTGCCAGCAGTGTATCCGTCCGAAGCGGACAGTTCTTC.

This clonotype has only a few counts. The rearrangement uses TRBV7-3 and TRBJ2-7; 11 bases fit TRBD2. Germline loops: CDR1 SGHTA, CDR2 FQGTGA. V gave up 4 bases and J gave up 6 bases; unmatched junction bases: 8. The CDR3 loop spans 15 amino acids. CDR3 DNA: TGTGCCAGCAGCTCCGGACTAGCGGGTATCGCCGAGCAGTACTTC. This translates into CASSSGLAGIAEQYF. The whole variable domain, filled in from reference TRBV7-3 and TRBJ2-7, reads GAGVSQTPSNKVTEKGKYVELRCDPISGHTALYWYRQSLGQGPEFLIYFQGTGAADDSGLPNDRFFAVRPEGSVSTLKIQRTERGDSAVYLCASSSGLAGIAEQYFGPGTRLTVT.

This clonotype was observed at least ten times. This chain uses TRBV5-1 with TRBJ1-4; D is ambiguous. V lost 9 bases and J lost 5, with 20 bases in between. Germline V gene lookup returns CDR1 SGHRS and CDR2 YFSETQ. This CDR3 comprises 15 residues. Written as DNA, the CDR3 is TGCGCCACCTCGTTCCAAGGAGGTTCCAATGAAAAACTGTTTTTT. Protein sequence: CATSFQGGSNEKLFF.

This clonotype was detected only a few times. This CDR3 reads CASSYSTLNEKLFF. In DNA form, the CDR3 reads TGTGCCAGCAGTTACTCTACACTGAATGAAAAACTGTTTTTT. V is TRBV6-5 and J is TRBJ1-4; D is uncertain. The V gene lost 0 bases and the J gene lost 5 bases, with 7 bases spanning the gap. This CDR3 is built from 14 residues. In germline, CDR1 is MNHEY, CDR2 SVGAGI.

This clonotype was detected many times. The chain couples TRBV12-3 or TRBV12-4 to TRBJ2-1; D is uncertain. The V and J ends lost 7 bases and 10 bases respectively, with 11 bases between them. The CDR3 runs to 11 residues. DNA for the CDR3: TGTGCCAGCAACGATAGGCACGAGCAGTTCTTC. This encodes CASNDRHEQFF.

The chain has TRBV19 and TRBJ2-3; TRBD1 or TRBD2 may be the D gene (6 bases each). The CDR3 contains 15 residues. Germline V gene data show CDR1 as LNHDA and CDR2 as SQIVND (reference sequence). V gave up 3 bases and J gave up 1 base, with 11 bases separating them. The CDR3 here is CASSMDRGGTDTQYF. In DNA form, the CDR3 reads TGTGCCAGTAGTATGGATAGGGGGGGCACAGATACGCAGTATTTT.

Turning to this clonotype: A much larger clone lies a single base off, so this may be a read error. The V call is TRBV12-3 or TRBV12-4, the J call TRBJ2-3; D is unresolved. The CDR3 spans 15 residues. The CDR3 DNA reads as TGTGCCGGCAGTTTAGGCCCCTTAGGGATGGATACGCAGTATTTT. This translates into CAGSLGPLGMDTQYF.

There are many counts of this clonotype. The J gene is TRBJ2-3, the V gene TRBV28; D is possibly TRBD2 (5 bases). The CDR3 extends over 14 amino acids. Trimming stripped 7 bases from V and 1 base from J, with 12 bases between. Germline assignment: CDR1 MDHEN and CDR2 SYDVKM. The CDR3 sequence: CASNEAGGTDTQYF. In DNA, the CDR3 is TGTGCCAGCAACGAAGCCGGGGGCACAGATACGCAGTATTTT.

The genes are TRBV12-5 and TRBJ1-4; no clear D. Trimming removed 4 bases from V and 8 bases from J, with 8 bases in between. CDR1 and CDR2 from the germline V gene are LGHNT and FRNRAP. This CDR3 region has 12 residues. CDR3 in amino acids: CASGSIYEKLFF. Here the CDR3 DNA reads TGTGCTAGTGGTTCGATATACGAAAAACTGTTTTTT.

There are many counts of this clonotype. The rearrangement uses TRBV29-1 and TRBJ2-3, with D possibly matching TRBD1 (5 bases). V was cut by 1 base and J by 0 bases, with 23 bases left in between. This CDR3 spans 19 amino acids. The germline V gene encodes CDR1 SQVTM and CDR2 ANQGSEA. CDR3 sequence reads: CSVEGLRITLGPSTDTQYF. The DNA for the CDR3 is TGCAGCGTTGAAGGTCTGCGGATAACTCTGGGGCCTAGCACAGATACGCAGTATTTT.

This clonotype appeared many times. The chain links TRBV11-3 to TRBJ2-1, with D possibly matching TRBD2 (6 bases). CDR1 is SGHNT, CDR2 YENEEA, per germline. Deletions cut 5 bases from V and 3 bases from J, with 8 bases between. The CDR3 sequence is 13 residues long. CDR3 coding DNA: TGTGCCAGCAGCGGCGGGGTCTACAATGAGCAGTTCTTC. Translated: CASSGGVYNEQFF.

This rearrangement joins TRBV18 to TRBJ2-1; the match to TRBD1 covers 8 bases. Per the germline V gene, CDR1 is KGHSH and CDR2 is LQKENI. This CDR3 spans 16 amino acids. Trimming took 0 bases from V and 0 from J; bases not matched to a gene: 1. The chain's CDR3 is CASSPPGQASYNEQFF. The CDR3 DNA reads as TGTGCCAGCTCACCACCGGGACAGGCCTCCTACAATGAGCAGTTCTTC.

The table lists this clonotype with many counts. V and J are TRBV29-1 and TRBJ2-3; 12 positions agree with TRBD2. CDR1 is SQVTM, CDR2 ANQGSEA, per germline. The V gene end was trimmed by 6 bases and the J gene end by 5 bases; junction bases not matched to a gene: 15. The CDR3 loop spans 17 amino acids. CDR3 residues: CSVGVRTSGVWGDTQYF. The CDR3 DNA sequence: TGCAGCGTCGGGGTTAGGACTAGCGGGGTTTGGGGAGATACGCAGTATTTT.

This clonotype was picked up many times. This sequence joins TRBV3-1 and TRBJ2-7; a possible D gene is TRBD1 (6 bases). Trimming cost V 0 bases and J 3 bases, with 6 bases left between them. This CDR3 has 13 residues. CDR1 LGHDT and CDR2 YNNKEL come from the germline V gene (reference sequence). The CDR3 DNA follows: TGTGCCAGCAGCCAAGACAGGGGCTACGAGCAGTACTTC. Amino acid sequence: CASSQDRGYEQYF.

This clonotype was counted a few times. The rearrangement joins TRBV7-6 to TRBJ1-5, with D unclear. V lost 5 bases, J lost 0 bases, and 8 bases lay in between. Germline V gives CDR1 SGHVS, CDR2 FNYEAQ. The CDR3 consists of 14 residues. The CDR3, as DNA: TGTGCCAGCAGCGGGCAGCCTAGCAATCAGCCCCAGCATTTT. As protein: CASSGQPSNQPQHF.